Listed below are T cell receptor beta chains from one sample, sequenced in a study of STAT5B mutations in CD4+ large granular lymphocyte leukemia. Sequencing used immunoSEQ multiplex PCR; TCRdb keeps in-frame clones, though not all of them. The sample holds approximately 31,000 clones; roughly 72% are singletons and the top ten take roughly 2%. Sequencing was done on a sample of CD4+ T cells from blood buffy coats. The source is a human donor in good health. Each CDR3 is given with its conserved first and last residue. The D gene is left open where the match is weak. Some rows mark clone size as missing; the rest say once, few, many or name a class of expanded clone.

d_call	clone_size	j_call	v_call	cdr3_nt	cdr3_aa
TRBD1	-	TRBJ2-5	TRBV4-1	TGCGCCAGCAGCGCCCACCCGAGGGGGCAGGGAGAGACCCAGTACTTC	CASSAHPRGQGETQYF
TRBD2	-	TRBJ2-1	TRBV7-6	TGTGCCAGCAGCATACTAGCGGGGGGATTACGGAGGGAATACAATGAGCAGTTCTTC	CASSILAGGLRREYNEQFF
-	-	TRBJ1-1	TRBV2	TGTGCCAGCATGCCGGGCTTCGACACTGAAGCTTTCTTT	CASMPGFDTEAFF
-	-	TRBJ2-1	TRBV7-9	TGTGCCAGCAGCCAAACAGTCCAGTGGGCTTACAATGAGCAGTTCTTC	CASSQTVQWAYNEQFF
TRBD1	-	TRBJ1-1	TRBV10-2	TGCGCCAGCAGTGAGGACAGGGCAAACACTGAAGCTTTCTTT	CASSEDRANTEAFF
-	once	TRBJ2-1	TRBV19	TGTGCCAGTAGTAGGGCGGCCAGTTACAATGAGCAGTTCTTC	CASSRAASYNEQFF
-	-	TRBJ2-7	TRBV5-4	TGTGCCAGCAGCTTGGATCCCGGCACCTCCTACGAGCAGTACTTC	CASSLDPGTSYEQYF
-	-	TRBJ1-1	TRBV19	TGTGCCAGTACTACCCAAATAAGTAACACTGAAGCTTTCTTT	CASTTQISNTEAFF
-	-	TRBJ1-4	TRBV5-1	TGCGCCAGCACCTCTCCCCCGGCTGAAAAACTGTTTTTT	CASTSPPAEKLFF
-	few	TRBJ1-3	TRBV6-1	TGTGCCACCTCAGGGGCCTCTGGAAACACCATATATTTT	CATSGASGNTIYF
-	-	TRBJ1-2	TRBV7-9	TGTGCCAGCAGCACCGGGATATTAGAGGGCTACACCTTC	CASSTGILEGYTF
-	-	TRBJ1-4	TRBV7-6	TGTGCCAGCAGCCCCAACCCGGGGGAGGGTGAAAAACTGTTTTTT	CASSPNPGEGEKLFF
-	-	TRBJ2-2	TRBV7-2	TGTGCCAGCAGCTTATTACTATCGAGGACCGGGGAGCTGTTTTTT	CASSLLLSRTGELFF
-	-	TRBJ1-6	TRBV27	TGTGCCAGCAGTCTTACCACTTTGGGGGGCAATTCACCCCTCCACTTT	CASSLTTLGGNSPLHF
-	-	TRBJ2-5	TRBV7-7	TGTGCCAGCAGCCTTATTGGCCAAGAGACCCAGTACTTC	CASSLIGQETQYF
-	-	TRBJ1-5	TRBV7-8	TGTGCCAGCAGCTTAGGAACGGGGCATCAGCCCCAGCATTTT	CASSLGTGHQPQHF
TRBD2	-	TRBJ2-3	TRBV7-2	TGTGCCAGCAGCCGCAGCGGGGGGCCCATGGATACGCAGTATTTT	CASSRSGGPMDTQYF
-	-	TRBJ1-5	TRBV19	TGTGCCAGTATTGGAGGGCTTTATCAGCCCCAGCATTTT	CASIGGLYQPQHF
-	once	TRBJ2-1	TRBV4-1	TGCGCCAGCAGCCCCCAGTTGAGGGTCCGGGCTAATGAGCAGTTCTTC	CASSPQLRVRANEQFF
-	few	TRBJ2-2	TRBV18	TGTGCCAGCTCACCAGGAAGGGGGACCGGGGAGCTGTTTTTT	CASSPGRGTGELFF
-	-	TRBJ2-1	TRBV7-2	TGTGCCAGCAGCTTGGCACTAAACAATGAGCAGTTCTTC	CASSLALNNEQFF
TRBD1	-	TRBJ1-4	TRBV4-2	TGTGCCAGCAGCCAAGACGGGACAGCTAATGAAAAACTGTTTTTT	CASSQDGTANEKLFF
TRBD2	-	TRBJ2-7	TRBV27	TGTGCCAGCAGTCGACGAACCGGGACTAGCGGGGCCTACGAGCAGTACTTC	CASSRRTGTSGAYEQYF
-	-	TRBJ2-3	TRBV18	TGTGCCAGCTCACTAGGCTCAGATACGCAGTATTTT	CASSLGSDTQYF
-	few	TRBJ1-1	TRBV7-9	TGTGCCAGCAGCTTAGCGCTTAGGGACACTGAAGCTTTCTTT	CASSLALRDTEAFF
-	-	TRBJ1-3	TRBV6-5	TGTGCCAGCAGTTACTCGGGACCGGGATCGCGAAACACCATATATTTT	CASSYSGPGSRNTIYF
-	-	TRBJ1-3	TRBV9	TGTGCCAGCAGCCCCCGTGGTCTGGGATCTGGAAACACCATATATTTT	CASSPRGLGSGNTIYF
-	few	TRBJ1-2	TRBV2	TGTGCCAGCAGTGAATACAGCTTCTTC	CASSEYSFF
TRBD1	-	TRBJ1-2	TRBV4-1	TGCGCCAGCAGCCAACCTACCCGGGGTGAGGGGGCTAGAGGCTACACCTTC	CASSQPTRGEGARGYTF
-	few	TRBJ1-1	TRBV6-1	TGTGCCAGCATTGCGACAGGGAACACTGAAGCTTTCTTT	CASIATGNTEAFF
-	-	TRBJ2-7	TRBV7-9	TGTGCCAGCATCCGGGGGCCATATACCTACGAGCAGTACTTC	CASIRGPYTYEQYF
-	-	TRBJ2-7	TRBV4-3	TGCGCCAGCAGCCAAGATTGGGGCGTTGTCTCCTACGAGCAGTACTTC	CASSQDWGVVSYEQYF
TRBD1	-	TRBJ1-5	TRBV19	TGTGCCAGTAGTACCAGGGGGGATCAGCCCCAGCATTTT	CASSTRGDQPQHF
TRBD1	-	TRBJ2-2	TRBV5-1	TGCGCCAGCAGCTTGGCCCCCGGGACAGAACGCACCGGGGAGCTGTTTTTT	CASSLAPGTERTGELFF
-	-	TRBJ1-2	TRBV6-5	TGTGCCGCAGGGCAGAGGGGCTACACCTTC	CAAGQRGYTF